This T cell receptor (beta chain) emerged from a study of cytomegalovirus exposure and HLA in healthy donors. Researchers ran the PCR with 60 Vbeta and 13 Jbeta primers. Profiling relied on immunoSEQ multiplex PCR, and the TCRdb table lists in-frame clones only, not all of them. The sample lists 240,000 or so clones; roughly four fifths were seen once. The V gene's germline CDR1 is SEHNR and CDR2 FQNEAQ (reference sequence). The CDR3 is 15 residues long. The ends lost 7 bases at V and 5 bases at J; junction bases unmatched: 8. The sequenced material came from PBMCs. This receptor was obtained from a woman in her sixties in good health and CMV-seropositive. The chain has TRBV7-9 and TRBJ1-6; 7 bases align to TRBD1. The CDR3 DNA reads TGTGCCAGCACCCCGGACAGGTGGGATAATTCACCCCTCCACTTT. The encoded protein is CASTPDRWDNSPLHF.